This T cell receptor beta chain is drawn from a study of T-cell memory formation after mild COVID-19. This clonotype occurred many times. MiXCR, applied by TCRdb to the 5' RACE reads, yields one record per CDR3 protein. The sample holds around 150,000 distinct CDR3 sequences, approximately 10% seen once. V lost 1 base to trimming and J lost 9 bases; unmatched junction nucleotides: 3. The CDR3 has 14 residues. Germline V lookup: CDR1 SGHTA, CDR2 FQGNSA. This TCR was sampled from a man younger than 35 who had mild COVID-19 (a few samples of this study predate the infection). Cell type and time point are not known. The chain joins TRBV7-2 to TRBJ2-1, with 10 positions matching TRBD2. Sequencing input: PBMCs or a T cell subset sorted from them (not recorded which). The CDR3 bases are TGTGCCAGCAGCTTAGATAGGACTAGCGGTGAGCAGTTCTTC. Translating gives CASSLDRTSGEQFF.